The clone carrying this TCR beta chain turned up a few times. The target antigen is unknown. This record comes from a study of neurological immune-mediated disorders. Study summary: Of some 34 multiple sclerosis patients, roughly 30 were relapsing-remitting and 3 secondary progressive.

CDR1 and CDR2 (germline): SEHNR, FQNEAQ (reference sequence). V was cut by 3 bases and J by 4 bases, with 15 bases left in between. The CDR3 contains 15 residues. Synthesis of cDNA used 5'RACE (with 10-nucleotide random UMIs). TCRdb itself ran the 5' RACE reads through MiXCR, one entry per CDR3 protein. The data show about 55,000 distinct CDR3 sequences, about 4% seen once. The study's findings and limits: The absence of any CDR3 amino acid sequence shared by expanded clones across subjects suggests that repertoires were private in all groups.

Sample: PBMCs. The chain recombines TRBV7-9 with TRBJ2-5; D unclear. The sequence was obtained from a man over 45 with multiple sclerosis. The DNA for the CDR3 is TGTGCCAGCAGCTTGTTAGTTACGCGTCCAGAGACCCAGTACTTC. Amino acid sequence: CASSLLVTRPETQYF.